This T cell receptor (beta chain) derives from a study of blood T cell repertoires in COVID-19. Across the study: Specimens from acute and convalescent COVID-19 originated in the United States, Italy and Spain. PBMCs, B-cell-depleted T cells, or T cells were the source of the cDNA or gDNA that made up the material.

A remark on this clone: At one of its ends the junction is not consistent with the germline gene, which may arise from a read error.

In the study's own analysis: Nucleated cell number was recorded as an estimate derived from reference gene primer amplification. The method was immunoSEQ multiplex PCR; TCRdb's version includes in-frame clones alone and lacks a portion of them. The V and J calls and clone size were taken over from that table, and D and trimming were inferred from the DNA. Among some 75,000 clones listed, more than 70% were seen once. Germline V gives CDR1 SGHVS, CDR2 FQNEAQ. The CDR3 totals 15 residues. Enrolment of Seattle patients took place during active infection, and they were followed longitudinally. The rearrangement uses TRBV7-8 and TRBJ2-1; 9 bases map to TRBD1. The sequence derives from a man in his fifties or sixties with COVID-19, enrolled during active disease. The specimen was peripheral blood. The CDR3 coding sequence is TGTGCCAGCAGCTTAACAGGGGGCTCCAACAATGAGCAGTTCTTC. It translates to CASSLTGGSNNEQFF.